This T cell receptor beta chain was obtained from a study of technical replicates of blood from a handful of donors. Libraries were prepared by immunoSEQ multiplex PCR; TCRdb keeps only in-frame clonotypes and omits some of them. The table has under 75,000 clones, approximately 83% seen once. Trimming shortened V by 0 bases and J by 7 bases, and 12 bases separated the two germline ends. CDR3 length equals 14 residues. Germline V lookup: CDR1 MNHNS, CDR2 SASEGT. Sequencing used PBMCs. The clonotype was recovered from a human donor in good health. Some clones in this sample may be carry-over from other donors' samples. The V gene is TRBV6-1, the J gene TRBJ1-2; D may be TRBD1 (5 bases). CDR3 in amino acids: CASSEARGISGYTF. CDR3 DNA sequence: TGTGCCAGCAGTGAAGCTAGGGGTATTAGTGGCTACACCTTC.